The 6 T cell receptor beta chains in this list originate from one sample, sequenced in a study of T-cell reconstitution after alpha-beta-depleted transplantation in children. The library targeted TCRbeta and was prepared with unique molecular identifiers. Each CDR3 protein is one row after TCRdb ran MiXCR on the PCR reads. The profile shows almost 250,000 distinct CDR3 sequences, more than 20% of them singletons. The source material was PBMCs, sampled before TCRalphabeta/CD19-depleted stem cell transplant. The receptors come from a girl between 2 and 10 years old with Fanconi anemia, due to receive a stem cell transplant.

The genes are TRBV6-4 and TRBJ2-3, with TRBD2 matching 7 bases. Losses at the gene ends were 4 bases for V and 2 bases for J; bases not matched to a gene: 6. Per the germline V gene, CDR1 is MRHNA and CDR2 is SNTAGT. The CDR3 is made up of 15 amino acids. The CDR3 region is CASSARLAYTDTQYF. CDR3 nucleotide sequence: TGTGCCAGCAGTGCGAGACTAGCCTACACAGATACGCAGTATTTT.

This chain uses TRBV11-1 with TRBJ1-5; possibly TRBD1 for D (6 bases). V gave up 5 bases and J gave up 0 bases, with 26 bases separating them. Germline values: CDR1 SGHAT, CDR2 FQDESV (reference sequence). The CDR3 spans 20 residues. The CDR3 spells CASSLVLRDNIGYSNQPQHF. The CDR3, as DNA: TGTGCCAGCAGCCTTGTGTTGCGGGACAACATTGGGTATAGCAATCAGCCCCAGCATTTT.

The chain carries TRBV2 and TRBJ2-1, with TRBD2 identical over 8 bases. From germline, CDR1 is SNHLY and CDR2 FYNNEI. This CDR3 is 18 amino acids long. V lost 3 bases and J lost 9; bases outside the gene matches: 19. DNA of the CDR3: TGTGCCAGCAGTGATACCAAACTAGCGGAGACCCTGCCATCTGAGCAGTTCTTC. It specifies CASSDTKLAETLPSEQFF.

This clonotype was detected ten times or more. The J gene is TRBJ2-1, the V gene TRBV6-2 or TRBV6-3, with D possibly called TRBD1 or TRBD2 (6 bases each). Per the germline V gene, CDR1 is MNHEY and CDR2 is SVGEGT. There are 14 residues in the CDR3. V was cut by 6 bases and J by 4 bases, with 13 bases left in between. The CDR3 loop reads CASRRGEAYNEQFF. Here the CDR3 DNA reads TGTGCCAGCAGGAGGGGGGAGGCTTACAATGAGCAGTTCTTC.

The J gene is TRBJ2-5, the V gene TRBV21-1; the table names TRBD2, a call not compared with the DNA. TRBV21-1 is classified as a pseudogene. This CDR3 has 18 residues. CDR3 loop: CASSTGILGTSGQETQYF. Here the CDR3 DNA reads TGTGCCAGCAGCACCGGGATTCTAGGGACTAGCGGACAAGAGACCCAGTACTTC.

The chain is built from TRBV12-3 or TRBV12-4 and TRBJ2-4; 13 nucleotides line up with TRBD2. The CDR3 length is 15 residues. V lost 7 bases to trimming and J lost 3 bases; unmatched junction nucleotides: 3. The CDR3 sequence: CASKLAGGFKNIQYF. The CDR3 DNA sequence: TGTGCCAGCAAACTAGCGGGAGGGTTCAAAAACATTCAGTACTTC.